This is a list of T cell receptor beta chains from one sample in a study of neoadjuvant nivolumab and ipilimumab in lung cancer. TCRdb's table, derived via immunoSEQ multiplex PCR, lists solely in-frame clones and lacks some. Here the sample spans fewer than 20,000 clones, more than 75% being singletons. This sample comprised tumor tissue, obtained after neoadjuvant nivolumab, alone or with ipilimumab, at or shortly before surgery. These receptors originate from an adult with non-small cell lung cancer. CDR3s include the opening cysteine and the closing phenylalanine or tryptophan. A D gene is named only where the DNA matches it firmly. Expanded clones get a size class; other rows say once, few or many, or leave the size out.

TRBJ1-1	TRBV30	NA	NA	CAWRMGGVDTEAFF	TGTGCCTGGAGGATGGGGGGCGTGGACACTGAAGCTTTCTTT
TRBJ2-7	TRBV13	NA	NA	CASSLRGNEQYF	TGTGCCAGCAGCTTACGAGGGAACGAGCAGTACTTC
TRBJ2-2	TRBV5-1	TRBD1	once	CASSPQTGVFNTGELFF	TGCGCCAGCAGCCCCCAGACAGGGGTCTTTAACACCGGGGAGCTGTTTTTT
TRBJ1-5	TRBV2	TRBD1	once	CASSSDRQSNQPQHF	TGTGCCAGCAGTTCGGACAGGCAAAGCAATCAGCCCCAGCATTTT
TRBJ2-2	TRBV5-4	TRBD1	NA	CASSSPGQGIGELFF	TGTGCCAGCAGCAGTCCGGGACAGGGGATCGGGGAGCTGTTTTTT
TRBJ2-5	TRBV5-5	NA	few	CASSFPPRFGQLQETQYF	TGTGCCAGCAGCTTTCCCCCGCGGTTCGGACAGTTACAAGAGACCCAGTACTTC
TRBJ2-2	TRBV2	TRBD2	NA	CASSEAPGGRTGELFF	TGTGCCAGCAGTGAAGCGCCGGGGGGACGGACCGGGGAGCTGTTTTTT
TRBJ2-5	TRBV5-6	TRBD1	NA	CASRGQGPETQYF	TGTGCCAGCAGGGGACAGGGTCCGGAGACCCAGTACTTC
TRBJ2-1	TRBV5-8	TRBD2	NA	CASSKRSSGIYNEQFF	TGTGCCAGCAGTAAGCGCTCTAGCGGGATCTACAATGAGCAGTTCTTC
TRBJ1-1	TRBV6-1	NA	NA	CASDITGRGTEAFF	TGTGCCAGCGATATAACAGGGAGGGGGACTGAAGCTTTCTTT
TRBJ2-6	TRBV5-4	TRBD1	NA	CASSLVGTGEGGANVLTF	TGTGCCAGCAGCTTGGTAGGGACAGGGGAGGGTGGGGCCAACGTCCTGACTTTC
TRBJ2-5	TRBV5-1	NA	NA	CASSLGGNWQETQYF	TGCGCCAGCAGCTTGGGGGGGAACTGGCAAGAGACCCAGTACTTC
TRBJ2-6	TRBV2	NA	NA	CAIARGNNVLTF	TGTGCCATAGCCCGGGGCAACAACGTCCTGACTTTC
TRBJ2-7	TRBV19	NA	NA	CASSTGDFGGTEQYF	TGTGCCAGTAGTACCGGGGACTTCGGCGGTACTGAGCAGTACTTC
TRBJ1-4	TRBV6-6	NA	NA	CASSRSGGSNEKLFF	TGTGCCAGCAGCCGAAGCGGGGGGTCTAATGAAAAACTGTTTTTT
TRBJ2-1	TRBV4-1	TRBD2	NA	CASSQVGTSGSHEQFF	TGCGCCAGCAGCCAAGTCGGGACTAGCGGTAGTCATGAGCAGTTCTTC
TRBJ2-3	TRBV4-1	TRBD2	NA	CASSQDRGGERRTDTQYF	TGCGCCAGCAGCCAAGATCGGGGGGGGGAGAGAAGAACAGATACGCAGTATTTT
TRBJ1-2	TRBV7-9	NA	NA	CASSLMMERAYGYTF	TGTGCCAGCAGCTTGATGATGGAGAGGGCCTATGGCTACACCTTC
TRBJ2-3	TRBV27	NA	NA	CASSLYWGSTDTQYF	TGTGCCAGCAGTTTATATTGGGGGAGCACAGATACGCAGTATTTT
TRBJ2-1	TRBV11-2	NA	few	CASSLDIAKGEQFF	TGTGCCAGCAGCTTGGACATTGCGAAGGGTGAGCAGTTCTTC
TRBJ2-7	TRBV5-6	NA	NA	CASSPAPDRGSEQYF	TGTGCCAGCAGCCCGGCCCCTGACAGAGGGTCGGAGCAGTACTTC
TRBJ2-3	TRBV27	TRBD2	NA	CASSPLAGGLSYTQYF	TGTGCCAGCAGCCCACTAGCGGGAGGACTCTCGTATACGCAGTATTTT
TRBJ2-7	TRBV14	NA	NA	CASSQDYGAYEQYF	TGTGCCAGCAGCCAAGATTACGGGGCCTACGAGCAGTACTTC
TRBJ2-7	TRBV5-1	NA	NA	CASSLDIGSTYYEQYF	TGCGCCAGCAGCTTGGATATTGGGTCCACATACTACGAGCAGTACTTC
TRBJ2-3	TRBV18	TRBD1	once	CASSQDRAPDTQYF	TGTGCCAGCTCGCAAGACAGGGCGCCAGATACGCAGTATTTT
TRBJ2-7	TRBV27	TRBD2	NA	CASSPLAGGLGYEQYF	TGTGCCAGCAGTCCCTTAGCGGGAGGGCTCGGCTACGAGCAGTACTTC
TRBJ1-2	TRBV4-1	NA	NA	CASSPTGTENYGYTF	TGCGCCAGCAGCCCCACCGGGACGGAAAACTATGGCTACACCTTC
TRBJ2-1	TRBV30	NA	NA	CAWSSDEQFF	TGTGCCTGGAGTAGTGATGAGCAGTTCTTC
TRBJ2-7	TRBV2	TRBD2	NA	CASSPLAVAYEQYF	TGTGCCAGCAGCCCGCTAGCGGTCGCCTACGAGCAGTACTTC
TRBJ2-1	TRBV7-8	NA	once	CASSPRGYNEQFF	TGTGCCAGCAGTCCCAGGGGTTACAATGAGCAGTTCTTC
TRBJ2-1	TRBV5-6	TRBD1	few	CASSPDTGTVNEQFF	TGTGCCAGCAGCCCCGATACCGGGACAGTAAATGAGCAGTTCTTC
TRBJ1-3	TRBV19	TRBD1	NA	CASRDRAGNTIYF	TGTGCCAGCCGGGACAGGGCCGGAAACACCATATATTTT
TRBJ2-3	TRBV5-1	TRBD1	NA	CASSLPGQGGDTQYF	TGCGCCAGCAGCCTCCCCGGACAGGGGGGAGATACGCAGTATTTT
TRBJ1-1	TRBV2	NA	NA	CASGGENTEAFF	TGTGCCAGCGGGGGGGAAAACACTGAAGCTTTCTTT
TRBJ2-2	TRBV7-2	NA	once	CASSLTGELFF	TGTGCCAGCAGCCTGACCGGGGAGCTGTTTTTT
TRBJ2-1	TRBV20-1	NA	NA	CSASSFGQFF	TGCAGTGCTAGCTCCTTCGGGCAGTTCTTC
TRBJ2-1	TRBV9	NA	NA	CASSVGERREQFF	TGTGCCAGCAGCGTCGGGGAAAGGCGTGAGCAGTTCTTC
TRBJ1-2	TRBV7-9	NA	NA	CASSSRDNYGYTF	TGTGCCAGCAGCTCCCGGGATAACTATGGCTACACCTTC
TRBJ2-3	TRBV7-3	NA	NA	CASSLTKRDTATDTQYF	TGTGCCAGCAGCTTAACTAAGCGGGACACCGCCACAGATACGCAGTATTTT
TRBJ1-5	TRBV28	NA	NA	CASSPRYRTRNQPQHF	TGTGCCAGCAGCCCCCGGTATCGGACCCGCAATCAGCCCCAGCATTTT
TRBJ2-5	TRBV5-4	TRBD2	NA	CASSMGLAGSSETQYF	TGTGCCAGCAGCATGGGACTAGCGGGTTCTTCAGAGACCCAGTACTTC
TRBJ2-4	TRBV2	TRBD1	NA	CATKDRGVDIQYF	TGTGCCACTAAGGACAGGGGTGTTGACATTCAGTACTTC
TRBJ2-5	TRBV30	NA	NA	CACSRDKQQETQYF	TGTGCCTGCTCCCGGGACAAGCAGCAAGAGACCCAGTACTTC
TRBJ2-3	TRBV6-6	NA	NA	CASSGTPLTDTQYF	TGTGCCAGCAGCGGGACTCCCCTCACAGATACGCAGTATTTT
TRBJ2-1	TRBV4-1	TRBD2	NA	CASSPRRDSGINEQFF	TGCGCCAGCAGCCCCAGGAGAGATAGCGGGATAAATGAGCAGTTCTTC
TRBJ1-2	TRBV14	NA	NA	CASSQEGQGWSGYTF	TGTGCCAGCAGCCAAGAAGGTCAGGGGTGGAGTGGCTACACCTTC
TRBJ1-2	TRBV6-6	TRBD1	NA	CASSTAGGSYGYTF	TGTGCCAGCAGTACCGCAGGGGGGAGCTATGGCTACACCTTC
TRBJ2-7	TRBV28	NA	NA	CATQRVSYEQYF	TGTGCCACCCAGCGGGTCTCCTACGAGCAGTACTTC
TRBJ2-2	TRBV11-2	NA	medium-sized	CASSSAGSLNTGELFF	TGTGCCAGCAGCTCTGCAGGTTCACTTAACACCGGGGAGCTGTTTTTT
TRBJ2-2	TRBV27	NA	few	CASSWSVGTGELFF	TGTGCCAGCAGTTGGTCCGTGGGGACCGGGGAGCTGTTTTTT
TRBJ2-7	TRBV27	NA	NA	CASSSPRYSGSYEQYF	TGTGCCAGCAGTTCCCCCCGGTATAGCGGAAGCTACGAGCAGTACTTC
TRBJ2-7	TRBV2	NA	NA	CASSEGYEQYF	TGTGCCAGCAGTGAAGGATACGAGCAGTACTTC
TRBJ2-1	TRBV11-2	NA	few	CASSLVGSGPYNEQFF	TGTGCCAGCAGCTTAGTAGGGAGCGGACCTTACAATGAGCAGTTCTTC